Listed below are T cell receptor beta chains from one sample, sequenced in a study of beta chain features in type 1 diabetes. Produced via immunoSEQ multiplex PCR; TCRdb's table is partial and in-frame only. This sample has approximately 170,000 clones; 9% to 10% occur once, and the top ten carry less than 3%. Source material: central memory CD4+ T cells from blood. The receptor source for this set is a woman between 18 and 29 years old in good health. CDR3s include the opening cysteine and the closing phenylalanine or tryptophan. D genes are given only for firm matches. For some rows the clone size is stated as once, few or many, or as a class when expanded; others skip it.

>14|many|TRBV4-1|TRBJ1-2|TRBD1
CASSQDEQGHGYTF
TGCGCCAGCAGCCAAGATGAACAGGGGCATGGCTACACCTTC
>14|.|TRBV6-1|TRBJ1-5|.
CASSEASGNQPQHF
TGTGCCAGCAGTGAAGCATCAGGCAATCAGCCCCAGCATTTT
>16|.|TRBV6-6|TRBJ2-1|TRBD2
CASSPGVASGRDEQFF
TGTGCCAGCAGCCCGGGGGTGGCTAGCGGGAGAGATGAGCAGTTCTTC
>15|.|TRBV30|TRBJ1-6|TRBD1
CAWSLDRGTGSPLHF
TGTGCCTGGAGTTTAGACAGGGGAACGGGATCACCCCTCCACTTT
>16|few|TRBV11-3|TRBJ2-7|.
CASSLDLQRSSYEQYF
TGTGCCAGCAGCTTAGATCTTCAGAGGAGCTCCTACGAGCAGTACTTC
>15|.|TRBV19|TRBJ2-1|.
CASSMGWKAGGEQFF
TGTGCCAGTAGTATGGGGTGGAAAGCGGGCGGTGAGCAGTTCTTC
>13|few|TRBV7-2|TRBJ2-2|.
CASSPLATGELFF
TGTGCCAGCAGCCCCCTCGCGACCGGGGAGCTGTTTTTT
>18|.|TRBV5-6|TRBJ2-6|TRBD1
CASSFMTGAGSGANVLTF
TGTGCCAGCAGCTTCATGACAGGGGCCGGCTCTGGGGCCAACGTCCTGACTTTC
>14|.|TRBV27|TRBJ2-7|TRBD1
CASTSRTGGSEQYF
TGTGCCAGCACCAGTAGGACAGGGGGTTCCGAGCAGTACTTC
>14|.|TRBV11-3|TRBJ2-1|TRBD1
CASSPGTAYNEQFF
TGTGCCAGCAGCCCCGGGACAGCCTACAATGAGCAGTTCTTC
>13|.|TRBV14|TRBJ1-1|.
CASQSLQNTEAFF
TGTGCCAGCCAATCACTTCAGAACACTGAAGCTTTCTTT
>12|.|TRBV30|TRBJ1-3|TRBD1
CAWRGGFNTIYF
TGTGCCTGGAGAGGGGGCTTCAACACCATATATTTT
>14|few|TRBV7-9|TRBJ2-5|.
CASSERVSVETQYF
TGTGCCAGCAGCGAGAGGGTCTCGGTAGAGACCCAGTACTTC
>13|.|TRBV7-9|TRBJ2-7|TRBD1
CASSPDRVGEQYF
TGTGCCAGCAGTCCGGACAGGGTAGGCGAGCAGTACTTC
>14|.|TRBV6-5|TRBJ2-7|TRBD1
CASRHGQGDYEQYF
TGTGCCAGCAGACACGGACAGGGGGACTACGAGCAGTACTTC
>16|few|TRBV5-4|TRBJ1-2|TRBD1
CASSSRGGQGNYGYTF
TGTGCCAGCAGCTCCAGGGGAGGACAGGGGAACTATGGCTACACCTTC
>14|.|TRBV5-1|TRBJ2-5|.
CASSQQGWGETQYF
TGCGCCAGCAGCCAACAGGGATGGGGGGAGACCCAGTACTTC
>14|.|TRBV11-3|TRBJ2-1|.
CASSFGGAINEQFF
TGTGCCAGCAGCTTTGGGGGGGCTATAAATGAGCAGTTCTTC
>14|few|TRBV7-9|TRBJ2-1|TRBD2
CASSPQAGDNEQFF
TGTGCCAGCAGCCCACAAGCGGGAGATAATGAGCAGTTCTTC
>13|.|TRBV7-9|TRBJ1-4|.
CASRGQGNEKLFF
TGTGCCAGCAGAGGGCAGGGAAATGAAAAACTGTTTTTT
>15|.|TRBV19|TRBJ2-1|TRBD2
CASSPRGAGLDEQFF
TGTGCCAGTAGTCCCCGGGGAGCGGGACTAGATGAGCAGTTCTTC
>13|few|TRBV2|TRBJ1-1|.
CASIWGGGTEAFF
TGTGCCAGCATATGGGGGGGCGGCACTGAAGCTTTCTTT